This record concerns one T cell receptor (beta chain) sequence. Original processing methods: How many nucleated cells were present was estimated from reference gene primer amplification. This table comes from immunoSEQ multiplex PCR, and its TCRdb copy is limited to in-frame clones, with some not included. Clone size and the V and J calls come from that table; the DNA yielded D and trimming. The repertoire holds over 150,000 clones, with 84% as singletons. This entry belongs to a study of blood T cell repertoires in COVID-19. Study-level background: The samples span acute and convalescent COVID-19 from the United States, Italy and Spain. PBMCs, B-cell-depleted T cells, or T cells provided the cDNA or gDNA that made up the material.

Sequenced: peripheral blood. This sequence was found in a human donor in a cohort sampled during active COVID-19.

For the CDR3, the DNA is TGTGCCAGCAGTGCAGCCGCGTGGACAGGGGGAATCTACGAGCAGTACTTC. It yields the protein CASSAAAWTGGIYEQYF. The chain links TRBV6-1 to TRBJ2-7; 10 positions match TRBD1. The ends lost 4 bases at V and 3 bases at J; junction bases unmatched: 12. Per the germline V gene, CDR1 is MNHNS and CDR2 is SASEGT. The CDR3 loop spans 17 amino acids.